This paragraph covers one T cell receptor beta chain sequence. No cognate antigen has been identified for it. Per-nucleotide qualities are absent, and no much larger clonotype sits a single base away. The sample originates from a study of human T cells and chemical hapten exposure (dated by TCRdb to the early 2020s). Regarding the complete study: For sensitization, 2% DPC in acetone was applied to a roughly 2 cm by roughly 2 cm area of upper inner arm skin. Throughout the roughly 25-week study period, patients were also given weekly therapeutic DPC doses on the scalp. Patch testing was done on the upper back using Finn chambers containing 0.01% DPC, and results were scored after 6 days according to International Contact Dermatitis Research Group standards. The mostly female patient cohort included alopecia areata with under or over 50% scalp involvement, alopecia totalis and alopecia universalis. Libraries were pooled for sequencing, and variation in per-sample TCR yields was attributed mainly to small differences in library volumes within the pool. Peripheral blood TCR repertoire changes were tracked in vivo in alopecia patients during primary and secondary sensitization to the hapten diphenylcyclopropenone (DPC). Patient blood was sampled pre-sensitization (week 0) and at 2, 6 and about 24 weeks after DPC sensitization. Roughly 30 alopecia patients provided blood for TCR sequencing at one to four time points (pre-sensitization, 2, 6 and 24 weeks).

From the cysteine up to the phenylalanine, the CDR3 has a length of 16 residues. CDR3 DNA is the only sequence kept; it has 48 bases, read in frame from the first base. The germline V gene sets CDR1 to KGHSH and CDR2 to LQKENI. Trimming takes 3 bases from V and 7 bases from J, and the germline ends sit 19 bases apart. Paper-wide results and their limitations: Because all patients had alopecia, a presumed autoimmune disease, the immune response of the patients might differ from that of healthy individuals. Patch test score correlated positively with the number of PT1 expanded TCRs, reaching significance at thresholds 8, 16 and 32 but not at 4. After repeated subsampling, changes were observed in the strength of the expansion versus patch-test correlation and in the threshold at which the correlation became significant. No change with DPC sensitization was found in the number of TCRs above 1 in 1000 frequency, and no evidence of global repertoire structure alterations was found. Significantly more large CDR3 similarity clusters were formed by expanded TCRs than by pre-sensitization or healthy control sets, consistent with antigen-driven responses.

The time point label on this specimen signifies: patch test 3, about 24 weeks after DPC sensitization. The sample's treatment or condition, from its label and the paper: therapeutic diphenylcyclopropenone sensitization with weekly scalp DPC. At each patch-test visit, blood was drawn before the patch test was applied. To be eligible, patients had to be aged 18 to 70, diagnosed with alopecia and judged suitable for DPC therapy, while pregnant patients were excluded. Unfractionated whole blood was collected in Tempus Blood RNA tubes, and total RNA was extracted from that blood. Libraries were constructed by RACE. TCRdb names NextSeq 500 as the instrument used. During library preparation, unique molecular identifiers were attached to individual cDNA molecules so that TCRs could be counted quantitatively and reproducibly. Both TCR alpha and TCR beta chains were sequenced from each blood RNA sample. As for the original processing: The median number of TCRs per sample was some 100,000, ranging from about 23,224 to 750,000. The Decombinator software suite was used to annotate V, J and CDR3 in the TCR reads. For the PS versus PT1 abundance plots, all samples were subsampled to the same number of TCRs (28,000). TCRs were defined as expanded if absent before sensitization and observed at least eight times at the 2-week time point. TCRdb reworked the public reads: Q25 trimming with fastp, MiXCR clone assembly, productive beta chains retained. Records with the same CDR3 protein are collapsed into one entry carrying the most frequent genes and DNA. TCRdb's processing, not the study's, gives the V and J calls here. The sample data list about 200,000 distinct CDR3 sequences, and around 25% of these were observed just once. Of the sample, over 2% is held by the ten largest clones.

The sequence came from a woman between 40 and 55 years old with alopecia areata. Some clones in this sample may be carry-over from other donors' samples. The sample here was whole blood, taken in connection with sensitization to the hapten diphenylcyclopropenone (DPC). The receptor chain draws on TRBV18 and TRBJ2-1, with the D gene not clear enough to name. The base sequence is TGTGCCAGCTCACCGTTCGAGTACAGACTGGGGAATGAGCAGTTCTTC. It translates as CASSPFEYRLGNEQFF.